This TCR beta chain was identified in a study of molecular identifiers for immune sequencing clone quantification. The table lists this clonotype with a few counts. Its antigen is not known. Study findings and constraints: Barcode collisions between identical TCR molecules could shrink estimates of highly expanded clone sizes.

It was from about 19,000 to 1,100,000 sorted cells, with 10%, 30% or 50% RNA, that naive CD8 libraries came. With 6 bases clipped from V and 3 bases from J, the junction kept 20 bases outside the gene matches. Germline-derived CDR1 and CDR2 are SEHNR and FQNEAQ (reference sequence). There are 20 residues in the CDR3. Previously described methods and listed TCR primers produced bulk TCR libraries. TCRdb used MiXCR to reprocess the PCR reads, holding one entry per CDR3 protein. The data contain around 460,000 distinct CDR3 sequences, approximately 25% of them singletons. This TCR came from a human donor in good health. Some libraries in this study had Jurkat cell RNA spiked in. The sample comprised naive CD8+ T cells from blood, with Jurkat cell RNA spiked in. Subset defined: FACS-sorted CD8+CD4-CCR7+CD45RA+ naive T cells. The rearrangement joins TRBV7-9 to TRBJ2-3; 11 bases match TRBD2. The CDR3 protein is CASSHWFGSSRLAGTDTQYF. CDR3 in DNA: TGTGCCAGCAGTCACTGGTTCGGTTCGAGTAGACTAGCGGGAACAGATACGCAGTATTTT. Full variable domain (remainder filled in from reference TRBV7-9 and TRBJ2-3): DTGVSQNPRHKITKRGQNVTFRCDPISEHNRLYWYRQTLGQGPEFLTYFQNEAQLEKSRLLSDRFSAERPKGSFSTLEIQRTEQGDSAMYLCASSHWFGSSRLAGTDTQYFGPGTRLTVL.